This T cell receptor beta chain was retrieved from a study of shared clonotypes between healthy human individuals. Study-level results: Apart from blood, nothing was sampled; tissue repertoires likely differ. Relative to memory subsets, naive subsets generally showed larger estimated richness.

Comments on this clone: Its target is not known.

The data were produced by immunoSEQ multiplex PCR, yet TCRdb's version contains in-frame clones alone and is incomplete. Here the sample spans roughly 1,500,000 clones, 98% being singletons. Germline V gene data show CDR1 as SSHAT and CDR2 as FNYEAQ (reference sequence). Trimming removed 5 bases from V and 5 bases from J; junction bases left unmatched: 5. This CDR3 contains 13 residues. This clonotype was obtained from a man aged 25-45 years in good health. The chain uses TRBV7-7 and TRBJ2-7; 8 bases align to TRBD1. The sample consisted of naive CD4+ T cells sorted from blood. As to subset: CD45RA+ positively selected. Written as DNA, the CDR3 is TGTGCCAGCAGCCGTGGACAGGGAAACGAGCAGTACTTC. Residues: CASSRGQGNEQYF.